This record covers a single TCR beta chain. Its antigen is not identified. The CDR3 runs to 12 residues. In germline, CDR1 is MNHNY, CDR2 SVGAGI (reference sequence). Each CDR3 protein is one row after TCRdb ran MiXCR on the reads. This sample carries hundreds of thousands of distinct CDR3 sequences, about 44% of them seen once, and the ten largest clones take just under 45%. This specimen comes from a study of T cell repertoires in cytomegalovirus infection. The source is a human donor in good health (CMV status not recorded). Some clones in this sample may be carry-over from other donors' samples. Source: cultured PBMCs, taken from culture after CMV antigen stimulation. The chain couples TRBV6-6 to TRBJ2-1, with 12 bases that match TRBD1. In nucleotides, the CDR3 is TGTGTTGTGGGACAGGGGGCTGTTGAGCAGTTCTTC. Translating it yields CVVGQGAVEQFF.